This T cell receptor beta chain is drawn from a study of T-cell reconstitution after alpha-beta-depleted transplantation in children. This CDR3 has 23 amino acids. Unique molecular identifiers were used in preparing the TCRbeta library. TCRdb independently ran MiXCR on the PCR reads; one entry per CDR3 protein. The top ten hold over 5.5% of the sample, which has 200,000 to 250,000 distinct CDR3 sequences, approximately 9.5% seen once. The sequencing used PBMCs from the stem cell graft donor, collected from the stem cell graft. The chain uses TRBV21-1 and TRBJ1-5; the tabulated D call, TRBD1, remains unverified against the DNA. TRBV21-1 is a known pseudogene. The TCR was taken from a human donor who donated a stem cell graft to a child with acute lymphoblastic leukemia. Here the CDR3 reads CASSNQSFHPRQGARMGNQPQHF. The CDR3 DNA sequence: TGTGCCAGCAGCAACCAGTCGTTTCATCCGAGACAGGGGGCGCGGATGGGCAATCAGCCCCAGCATTTT.